One and the same sample provided the 23 T cell receptor beta chains below, sequenced in a study of T-cell reconstitution after alpha-beta-depleted transplantation in children. Preparing the TCRbeta library involved the use of unique molecular identifiers. A single record per CDR3 protein comes from TCRdb applying MiXCR to the PCR reads. The table has over 200,000 distinct CDR3 sequences, about 11% seen once; the top ten hold about 28%. This material consisted of PBMCs, taken before TCRalphabeta/CD19-depleted stem cell transplant. Source of these receptors: a child younger than two with acute myeloid leukemia, due to receive a stem cell transplant.

The genes are TRBV20-1 and TRBJ2-7, with 10 bases fitting TRBD2. The CDR3 loop spans 16 amino acids. V lost 2 bases to trimming and J lost 3 bases; unmatched junction nucleotides: 10. In germline, CDR1 is DFQATT, CDR2 SNEGSKA (reference sequence). This chain's CDR3 is CSARKVAGGWDYEQYF. The CDR3 nucleotides read TGCAGTGCTAGAAAGGTAGCGGGAGGTTGGGACTACGAGCAGTACTTC.

This clonotype was observed many times. The genes are TRBV29-1 and TRBJ2-1; TRBD1 agrees at 7 bases. This CDR3 spans 12 amino acids. V shed 5 bases and J 10 bases; nucleotides not matched to a gene: 8. Germline lookup yields CDR1 SQVTM and CDR2 ANQGSEA. The CDR3: CSVQSQQGEQFF. CDR3 nucleotide sequence: TGCAGCGTTCAATCCCAACAGGGGGAGCAGTTCTTC.

V gene TRBV10-2 combines with J gene TRBJ1-5; D is possibly TRBD1 (6 bases). The CDR3 has 14 amino acids. Germline-derived CDR1 and CDR2 are WSHSY and SAAADI. V was trimmed by 6 bases and J by 2 bases, leaving 11 bases between them. This chain's CDR3 is CASRGGGGNQPQHF. The CDR3 bases are TGCGCCAGCAGAGGGGGAGGGGGCAATCAGCCCCAGCATTTT.

This clonotype occurred many times. The J gene is TRBJ1-1, the V gene TRBV6-5, with a possible D match to TRBD1 (6 bases). This CDR3 has 19 residues. The V gene's germline CDR1 is MNHEY and CDR2 SVGAGI. V gave up 0 bases and J gave up 1 base, with 21 bases separating them. Here the CDR3 DNA reads TGTGCCAGCAGTTACTCCATAAGCCAAACCGGGACAAAGAACACTGAAGCTTTCTTT. It yields the protein CASSYSISQTGTKNTEAFF.

This clonotype has a count of ten or more. The J gene is TRBJ2-1, the V gene TRBV7-9; 7 nucleotides line up with TRBD2. The germline CDR1 and CDR2 sequences are SEHNR and FQNEAQ (reference sequence). The CDR3 runs to 15 residues. The trim removed 6 bases at V and 5 bases at J, leaving 10 bases unmatched. The CDR3: CASRVRLAENNEQFF. CDR3 sequence (DNA): TGTGCCAGCAGGGTGAGACTAGCTGAAAACAATGAGCAGTTCTTC.

Many counts were recorded for this clonotype. The chain has TRBV10-2 and TRBJ2-3; a possible D gene is TRBD2 (7 bases). The CDR3 is 17 amino acids. V was shortened by 0 bases and J by 5 bases, with 18 bases between the two germline ends. Germline loops: CDR1 WSHSY, CDR2 SAAADI. In nucleotides, the CDR3 is TGCGCCAGCAGTGAGTCGACTGGACTAGGGGGGATAGATACGCAGTATTTT. Residues: CASSESTGLGGIDTQYF.

Many counts were recorded for this clonotype. This chain joins TRBV5-1 and TRBJ1-2; weak D call: TRBD1 (6 bases). V shed 5 bases and J shed 8 bases, with 16 bases lying between them. The V gene's germline CDR1 is SGHRS and CDR2 YFSETQ. The CDR3 contains 13 residues. CDR3: CASRNPGVGGYTF. The CDR3 DNA reads TGCGCCAGCAGAAATCCAGGGGTCGGGGGCTACACCTTC.

This clonotype occurred many times. The rearrangement joins TRBV12-3 or TRBV12-4 to TRBJ2-1; the match to TRBD2 covers 14 bases. The length of the CDR3 is 16 residues. The V gene end was trimmed by 6 bases and the J gene end by 9 bases; junction bases not matched to a gene: 10. CDR3 nucleotide sequence: TGTGCCAGCAGCCCCGCCGGGACTAGCGGGAGCAGTGAGCAGTTCTTC. Translated, it gives CASSPAGTSGSSEQFF.

There are many counts of this clonotype. The chain carries TRBV7-9 and TRBJ2-7, with a possible D match to TRBD1 (6 bases). Germline V gives CDR1 SEHNR, CDR2 FQNEAQ (reference sequence). The ends were cut back, 7 bases at V and 0 bases at J, with 13 bases in the middle. The CDR3 has 14 residues. CDR3 loop: CASTFGTPSYEQYF. CDR3 bases: TGTGCCAGCACCTTTGGGACACCCTCCTACGAGCAGTACTTC.

This clonotype was seen many times. The chain is built from TRBV10-3 and TRBJ1-5, with TRBD1 identical over 7 bases. The V and J ends lost 2 bases and 6 bases, in that order; junction bases with no gene match: 1. Looked up from germline, CDR1 is ENHRY and CDR2 is SYGVKD. CDR3 length: 13 residues. CDR3 loop: CAISEDRAQPQHF. CDR3 nucleotides: TGTGCCATCAGTGAGGACAGGGCTCAGCCCCAGCATTTT.

About this clonotype itself: A clone one base away is much larger, so this may be a read error. The chain carries TRBV7-3 and TRBJ2-3; D unclear. With 0 bases removed from V and 7 bases from J, the gap between germline ends came to 8 bases. The length of the CDR3 is 13 residues. Germline-derived CDR1 and CDR2 are SGHTA and FQGTGA. The CDR3 sequence is CASSLTYGNTQYF. Written as DNA, the CDR3 is TGTGCCAGCAGCTTAACCTATGGGAATACGCAGTATTTT.

There are many counts of this clonotype. V and J are TRBV5-1 and TRBJ2-2; D is ambiguous. The CDR3 totals 15 residues. The V and J ends lost 1 base and 1 base respectively, with 8 bases between them. Germline values: CDR1 SGHRS, CDR2 YFSETQ. In DNA, the CDR3 is TGCGCCAGCAGCTTGTGGCGGCTGAACACCGGGGAGCTGTTTTTT. Its protein is CASSLWRLNTGELFF.

In DNA form, the CDR3 reads TGTGCCAGCAGCCCCCGGAGGGTAGGAACAGATACGCAGTATTTT. It translates to CASSPRRVGTDTQYF. The chain joins TRBV6-6 to TRBJ2-3, with a possible D match to TRBD2 (6 bases). Per germline, CDR1 MNHNY and CDR2 SVGAGI (reference sequence). The ends were cut back, 6 bases at V and 3 bases at J, with 16 bases in the middle. The CDR3 runs 15 residues.

This clonotype was detected a few times. This chain links TRBV30 with TRBJ2-5; D perhaps matches TRBD1 (6 bases). The CDR3 covers 14 residues. From germline, CDR1 is GTSNPN and CDR2 SVGIG (reference sequence). The V and J ends lost 2 bases and 5 bases respectively, with 15 bases between them. For the CDR3, the DNA is TGTGCCTGGAGTAACAGGGTCGGGCGGGAGACCCAGTACTTC. This gives the protein CAWSNRVGRETQYF.

This clonotype came up many times. The V call is TRBV29-1, the J call TRBJ1-1, with D perhaps TRBD1 (5 bases). Germline V gene sequence: CDR1 SQVTM, CDR2 ANQGSEA. The CDR3 is made up of 14 amino acids. Deletions cut 1 base from V and 2 bases from J, with 11 bases between. The CDR3 protein is CSVEVRGRNTEAFF. CDR3 DNA: TGCAGCGTTGAAGTTAGGGGAAGAAACACTGAAGCTTTCTTT.

Many counts were recorded for this clonotype. J is TRBJ2-2 and V is TRBV12-3 or TRBV12-4; D possibly matches TRBD1 or TRBD2 (5 bases each). This CDR3 spans 15 amino acids. The V and J ends lost 5 bases and 2 bases respectively, with 12 bases between them. CDR3 DNA sequence: TGTGCCAGCAGTCCCGGGACCTACAACACCGGGGAGCTGTTTTTT. This gives the protein CASSPGTYNTGELFF.

The rearrangement links TRBV23-1 to TRBJ2-7, with D unresolved. TRBV23-1 is an ORF; its function is uncertain. The CDR3 is 11 amino acids. Trimming cost V 6 bases and J 6 bases, with 9 bases left between them. CDR3 sequence reads: CASSLSPEQYF. The CDR3 coding sequence is TGCGCCAGCAGCCTATCCCCCGAGCAGTACTTC.

This clonotype was picked up many times. V usage is TRBV24-1 and J usage is TRBJ2-7; D perhaps matches TRBD2 (5 bases). The CDR3 extends over 12 amino acids. With 7 bases removed from V and 5 bases from J, the gap between germline ends came to 11 bases. Germline CDR1 KGHDR, CDR2 SFDVKD. The CDR3 DNA reads TGTGCCACCAGGGAGGAGGTCCACGAGCAGTACTTC. This sequence encodes CATREEVHEQYF.

The V gene is TRBV19, the J gene TRBJ1-5, with 9 bases lining up with TRBD1. This CDR3 spans 16 amino acids. With 6 bases clipped from V and 5 bases from J, the junction kept 11 bases outside the gene matches. CDR1 and CDR2 from the germline V gene are LNHDA and SQIVND (reference sequence). CDR3 sequence reads: CASSPLPGQGDQPQHF. CDR3 in DNA: TGTGCCAGTAGCCCGCTCCCGGGACAGGGCGATCAGCCCCAGCATTTT.

This clonotype was picked up many times. The chain is built from TRBV12-3 or TRBV12-4 and TRBJ2-4, with D hard to call. V was shortened by 2 bases and J by 9 bases, with 14 bases between the two germline ends. The CDR3 runs to 14 residues. CDR3 region: CASSLWVGKSIQYF. The CDR3 DNA sequence: TGTGCCAGCAGTTTATGGGTAGGGAAGTCCATTCAGTACTTC.

This clonotype was counted at least ten times. The CDR3 protein is CASSSLVRTDTQYF. The CDR3 bases are TGTGCCAGCAGCTCACTAGTCCGCACAGATACGCAGTATTTT. The genes are TRBV7-2 and TRBJ2-3, with a weak D call TRBD2 (5 bases). V lost 4 bases and J 1 base, leaving 9 bases between the germline ends. CDR1 is SGHTA, CDR2 FQGNSA, per germline. The CDR3 is 14 amino acids.

This clonotype has a count of ten or more. V and J are TRBV5-1 and TRBJ2-1, with 7 bases that match TRBD2. The CDR3 totals 14 residues. With V trimmed by 1 base and J by 5 bases, 3 bases remained unmatched. Germline lookup yields CDR1 SGHRS and CDR2 YFSETQ. CDR3 coding DNA: TGCGCCAGCAGCTTGATACTAGCGAACAATGAGCAGTTCTTC. Protein: CASSLILANNEQFF.

In this sample, this clonotype turned up many times. This CDR3 is CASSLGSGRPTDTQYF. For the CDR3, the DNA is TGTGCCAGCAGCTTAGGAAGCGGGAGACCAACAGATACGCAGTATTTT. The J gene is TRBJ2-3, the V gene TRBV7-8; TRBD2 aligns across 8 bases. The CDR3 is 16 residues long. J was trimmed by 3 bases and V by 1 base; bases with no gene match: 6. Per germline, CDR1 SGHVS and CDR2 FQNEAQ.